Described below is a single TCR beta chain sequence and its context. This specimen belongs to a study of cytomegalovirus exposure and HLA in healthy donors. For the study at large: In an earlier analysis, approximately 120 million unique TCR beta sequences were found from 200 million or so T cells.

Vbeta (60) and Jbeta (13) primers were used in the PCR. Measured with immunoSEQ multiplex PCR; TCRdb has only the in-frame clones, and not every one. The data hold some 130,000 clones, with roughly 80% observed a single time. CDR3 length: 14 amino acids. Germline assignment: CDR1 SGHRS and CDR2 YFSETQ. Trimming took off 4 bases at V and 2 bases at J, with 13 bases between the two ends. The chain combines TRBV5-1 with TRBJ2-7, with a possible D match to TRBD2 (5 bases). The specimen was PBMCs. The source of this sequence is a female donor in good health and CMV-seronegative. The CDR3 DNA reads TGCGCCAGCAGCCCTTCGGGCGGGCCCTACGAGCAGTACTTC. Its translation is CASSPSGGPYEQYF.